A single sample is the source of the 25 T cell receptor beta chains below, sequenced in a study of control samples from healthy donors and cancer patients. Profiling relied on immunoSEQ multiplex PCR, and the TCRdb table lists in-frame clones only, not all of them. Among some 160,000 clones listed, roughly nine tenths were seen once. Material for sequencing was blood. These receptors originate from a woman in her twenties or thirties in good health.

This clone turned up a few times. The genes are TRBV6-4 and TRBJ2-1; 7 positions agree with TRBD2. This CDR3 region has 15 residues. Per the germline V gene, CDR1 is MRHNA and CDR2 is SNTAGT. V lost 2 bases to trimming and J lost 4 bases; unmatched junction nucleotides: 5. The CDR3 loop is CASSDVASGYNEQFF. In DNA, the CDR3 is TGTGCCAGCAGTGACGTGGCTAGCGGTTACAATGAGCAGTTCTTC.

The chain recombines TRBV7-9 with TRBJ2-2; 13 nucleotides align to TRBD2. CDR3 length equals 16 residues. With 6 bases clipped from V and 5 bases from J, the junction kept 6 bases outside the gene matches. CDR1 and CDR2 from the germline V gene are SEHNR and FQNEAQ (reference sequence). This CDR3 is CASRTGLAGETGELFF. In DNA form, the CDR3 reads TGTGCCAGCAGGACCGGACTAGCGGGAGAGACCGGGGAGCTGTTTTTT.

The rearrangement joins TRBV28 to TRBJ2-5, with D tentatively TRBD1 or TRBD2 (5 bases each). V was trimmed by 3 bases and J by 3 bases, leaving 20 bases between them. Germline V lookup: CDR1 MDHEN, CDR2 SYDVKM. This CDR3 comprises 17 residues. The CDR3 DNA follows: TGTGCCAGCAGTTTTATCAGAGAGAGGGTAGGGGAAGAGACCCAGTACTTC. Translation: CASSFIRERVGEETQYF.

This chain joins TRBV6-6 and TRBJ2-4; D uncertain. The V gene's germline CDR1 is MNHNY and CDR2 SVGAGI (reference sequence). The CDR3 has 16 amino acids. The V gene lost 0 bases and the J gene lost 0 bases, with 9 bases spanning the gap. CDR3 sequence: CASSYSVSRAKNIQYF. The CDR3 region has the DNA TGTGCCAGCAGTTACTCAGTCAGTAGAGCCAAAAACATTCAGTACTTC.

The chain employs TRBV15 and TRBJ2-1, with D perhaps matching TRBD2 (5 bases). Trimming removed 0 bases at V and 0 bases at J, with 9 bases between. CDR3 length: 16 amino acids. Germline V lookup: CDR1 LNHNV, CDR2 YYDKDF (reference sequence). The CDR3 protein is CATSRDAGVSYNEQFF. CDR3 in DNA: TGTGCCACCAGCAGAGATGCCGGGGTCTCCTACAATGAGCAGTTCTTC.

V and J are TRBV28 and TRBJ2-2; unclear D gene. The CDR3 has 16 amino acids. Germline V gene sequence: CDR1 MDHEN, CDR2 SYDVKM. V was clipped by 1 base and J by 6 bases, with 15 bases between them. The CDR3 protein is CASSLSSSHPPGELFF. The CDR3 DNA reads TGTGCCAGCAGTTTATCGTCGTCTCACCCTCCCGGGGAGCTGTTTTTT.

Only one count was recorded for this clone. The chain uses TRBV24-1 and TRBJ2-3, with 7 bases identical to TRBD1. The CDR3 is 17 residues long. J gave up 2 bases and V 0 bases, and 7 bases lay outside the gene matches. Germline CDR1 reads KGHDR; CDR2 reads SFDVKD. CDR3 sequence: CATSDLAGTANTDTQYF. CDR3 nucleotides: TGTGCCACCAGTGATTTGGCCGGGACAGCGAACACAGATACGCAGTATTTT.

The chain joins TRBV19 to TRBJ2-1; TRBD2 matches 9 bases. V was clipped by 5 bases and J by 3 bases; unmatched bases: 5. The length of the CDR3 is 15 residues. Germline CDR1 and CDR2: LNHDA and SQIVND (reference sequence). The CDR3 region is CASSLTSGVYNEQFF. CDR3 DNA sequence: TGTGCCAGTAGTTTGACTAGCGGTGTCTACAATGAGCAGTTCTTC. Full variable domain (rest looked up from reference TRBV19 and TRBJ2-1): DGGITQSPKYLFRKEGQNVTLSCEQNLNHDAMYWYRQDPGQGLRLIYYSQIVNDFQKGDIAEGYSVSREKKESFPLTVTSAQKNPTAFYLCASSLTSGVYNEQFFGPGTRLTVL.

J is TRBJ2-1 and V is TRBV5-5, with TRBD2 matching over 10 bases. CDR1 is SGHKS, CDR2 YYEKEE, per germline (reference sequence). CDR3 length equals 16 residues. The J segment lost 3 bases and the V segment lost 4 bases, leaving 7 bases of the junction unmatched. This CDR3 reads CASSLYLAGDYNEQFF. In nucleotides, the CDR3 is TGTGCCAGCAGCCTTTACCTAGCGGGAGACTACAATGAGCAGTTCTTC.

The chain employs TRBV9 and TRBJ2-3; 10 nucleotides agree with TRBD2. The V gene end was trimmed by 3 bases and the J gene end by 1 base; junction bases not matched to a gene: 5. Germline values: CDR1 SGDLS, CDR2 YYNGEE. CDR3 size: 16 residues. The chain's CDR3 is CASSARTSGGTDTQYF. The CDR3 region has the DNA TGTGCCAGCAGCGCACGGACTAGCGGCGGCACAGATACGCAGTATTTT.

This clone was detected only a few times. The gene calls are TRBV5-1 and TRBJ1-4, with D possibly being TRBD1 (5 bases). Trimming pared 2 bases from V and 8 bases from J, leaving 10 bases between. Per the germline V gene, CDR1 is SGHRS and CDR2 is YFSETQ. The CDR3 loop spans 13 amino acids. CDR3 sequence (DNA): TGCGCCAGCAGCTTCGGGGGGGACGAAAAACTGTTTTTT. This translates into CASSFGGDEKLFF. Full variable domain (outside the CDR3, taken from reference TRBV5-1 and TRBJ1-4): KAGVTQTPRYLIKTRGQQVTLSCSPISGHRSVSWYQQTPGQGLQFLFEYFSETQRNKGNFPGRFSGRQFSNSRSEMNVSTLELGDSALYLCASSFGGDEKLFFGSGTQLSVL.

J is TRBJ1-6 and V is TRBV4-1, with 8 bases matching TRBD1. V lost 4 bases and J lost 14; bases outside the gene matches: 7. Germline CDR1 reads MGHRA; CDR2 reads YSYEKL. CDR3 length: 13 residues. CDR3 nucleotides: TGCGCCAGCAGCCCACCAACAGGGGGGGCCCTCCACTTT. Translated: CASSPPTGGALHF.

The rearrangement joins TRBV28 to TRBJ2-7; the match to TRBD1 covers 7 bases. The CDR3 length is 12 residues. J gave up 9 bases and V 6 bases, and 8 bases lay outside the gene matches. Germline V gene lookup returns CDR1 MDHEN and CDR2 SYDVKM. The CDR3 nucleotides are TGTGCCAGCAGCTCAGACAGGGCCGGGCAGTACTTC. This gives the protein CASSSDRAGQYF.

This chain links TRBV24-1 with TRBJ2-1; D unclear. This CDR3 region has 15 residues. Per the germline V gene, CDR1 is KGHDR and CDR2 is SFDVKD. V was shortened by 0 bases and J by 4 bases, with 9 bases between the two germline ends. CDR3 residues: CATSDLRPGYNEQFF. CDR3 nucleotide sequence: TGTGCCACCAGTGATTTGCGGCCAGGATACAATGAGCAGTTCTTC.

The chain employs TRBV2 and TRBJ1-5; D is ambiguous. V lost 8 bases to trimming and J lost 4 bases, with 24 bases between them. CDR3 length equals 17 residues. In germline, CDR1 is SNHLY, CDR2 FYNNEI. The CDR3 DNA reads TGTGCCAGCGCCCCCCTCGCGGCCAAGATAACAAATCAGCCCCAGCATTTT. Its translation: CASAPLAAKITNQPQHF.

The V and J genes are TRBV4-1 and TRBJ1-5; 10 bases agree with TRBD1. The CDR3 consists of 16 residues. V was clipped by 1 base and J by 6 bases; unmatched bases: 6. The germline V gene encodes CDR1 MGHRA and CDR2 YSYEKL. CDR3 amino acids: CASSQGIRDRGQPQHF. The CDR3 region has the DNA TGCGCCAGCAGCCAAGGGATCCGGGACAGGGGTCAGCCCCAGCATTTT.

J is TRBJ2-7 and V is TRBV11-2; D is possibly TRBD1 (6 bases). Germline CDR1 is SGHAT and CDR2 is FQNNGV. The V gene lost 5 bases and the J gene lost 2 bases, with 16 bases spanning the gap. The CDR3 length is 15 residues. The CDR3 sequence: CASSHAGASTYEQYF. The CDR3 DNA follows: TGTGCCAGCAGCCACGCAGGGGCTAGCACCTACGAGCAGTACTTC.

The CDR3 region has the DNA TGTGCCAGCTCCCAGACAGGTGGACCTTCCGGCTACGAGCAGTACTTC. Encoded protein: CASSQTGGPSGYEQYF. The J gene is TRBJ2-7, the V gene TRBV18, with D maybe TRBD1 (6 bases). Looked up from germline, CDR1 is KGHSH and CDR2 is LQKENI. The CDR3 sequence is 16 residues long. V was trimmed by 6 bases and J by 3 bases, leaving 21 bases between them.

V gene TRBV5-6 combines with J gene TRBJ1-2, with a tentative D call TRBD1 (5 bases). The V end lost 0 bases, the J end lost 5 bases, and 17 bases lay between the germline ends. This CDR3 has 16 amino acids. Germline CDR1 and CDR2: SGHDT and YYEEEE. CDR3 amino acids: CASSLVRGRDEYGYTF. DNA for the CDR3: TGTGCCAGCAGCTTGGTCCGGGGGAGGGACGAATATGGCTACACCTTC. Full variable domain (missing parts from reference TRBV5-6 and TRBJ1-2): DAGVTQSPTHLIKTRGQQVTLRCSPKSGHDTVSWYQQALGQGPQFIFQYYEEEERQRGNFPDRFSGHQFPNYSSELNVNALLLGDSALYLCASSLVRGRDEYGYTFGSGTRLTVV.

This chain joins TRBV2 and TRBJ1-1; D may be TRBD1 (6 bases). V lost 7 bases, J lost 1 base, and 13 bases lay in between. The CDR3 consists of 14 residues. The germline gives CDR1 SNHLY, CDR2 FYNNEI. As DNA, the CDR3 is TGTGCCAGCAACCGGGACACTTCGAACACTGAAGCTTTCTTT. Translating it yields CASNRDTSNTEAFF.

The rearrangement joins TRBV7-8 to TRBJ2-7, with 13 positions matching TRBD2. With V trimmed by 2 bases and J by 3 bases, 7 bases remained unmatched. Germline values: CDR1 SGHVS, CDR2 FQNEAQ. The CDR3 has 17 residues. CDR3 in DNA: TGTGCCAGCAGCTTATCTGCTAGGACTAGCGGGAGCTACGAGCAGTACTTC. It specifies CASSLSARTSGSYEQYF.

V is TRBV7-9 and J is TRBJ1-1; no definite D call. Trimming took 1 base from V and 1 from J, leaving 10 bases between them. CDR1 SEHNR and CDR2 FQNEAQ come from the germline V gene (reference sequence). The CDR3 spans 15 residues. The CDR3 DNA follows: TGTGCCAGCAGCTTAGACTCAGCGGGGAACACTGAAGCTTTCTTT. Residues: CASSLDSAGNTEAFF.

CDR3 protein: CATRDRTNYGYTF. The CDR3 DNA sequence: TGTGCCACCAGGGACAGGACTAACTATGGCTACACCTTC. This chain links TRBV6-6 with TRBJ1-2, with 8 bases aligning to TRBD1. Trimming cost V 10 bases and J 0 bases; bases outside gene matches: 4. The germline V gene encodes CDR1 MNHNY and CDR2 SVGAGI (reference sequence). CDR3 length: 13 residues.

The rearrangement uses TRBV5-1 and TRBJ1-1, with D perhaps TRBD1 (6 bases). Germline loops: CDR1 SGHRS, CDR2 YFSETQ. The CDR3 is 15 residues long. Trimming took off 4 bases at V and 5 bases at J, with 18 bases between the two ends. The CDR3 here is CASSPEWGAGTEAFF. CDR3 in DNA: TGCGCCAGCAGCCCTGAGTGGGGGGCGGGGACTGAAGCTTTCTTT.

For this clone: Different DNA sequences within this sample yield the same CDR3. J is TRBJ1-2 and V is TRBV12-3 or TRBV12-4; no firm D call. There are 11 residues in the CDR3. V lost 6 bases and J lost 4, with 6 bases in between. In nucleotides, the CDR3 is TGTGCCAGCAGCCTCGGCTATGGCTACACCTTC. This translates into CASSLGYGYTF.